Following are 12 T cell receptor beta chains from one sample sequenced in a study of blood T cell repertoires in COVID-19. Sequencing was performed with immunoSEQ multiplex PCR; in TCRdb, only in-frame clones are kept and a portion is missing. The table has around 91,000 clones, 79% seen once. Material for sequencing was peripheral blood. The receptors originated from a woman aged 80 or over with active or convalescent COVID-19.

The chain couples TRBV6-2 or TRBV6-3 to TRBJ2-6; 11 nucleotides match TRBD1. V was pared by 5 bases and J by 0 bases, with 6 bases of the junction left unmatched. Germline lookup yields CDR1 MNHEY and CDR2 SVGEGT. This CDR3 is built from 18 residues. The CDR3 DNA reads TGTGCCAGCAGTACCCCCGGGACAGGGGGCTCTGGGGCCAACGTCCTGACTTTC. Translated: CASSTPGTGGSGANVLTF.

The chain joins TRBV5-4 to TRBJ2-1, with 7 bases identical to TRBD2. Germline V lookup: CDR1 SGHNT, CDR2 YYREEE (reference sequence). This CDR3 is 17 amino acids long. The V and J ends lost 4 bases and 5 bases, in that order; junction bases with no gene match: 15. The CDR3 protein is CASSPGVSASGNNEQFF. DNA of the CDR3: TGTGCCAGCAGCCCGGGAGTTTCTGCTAGCGGAAACAATGAGCAGTTCTTC.

The rearrangement uses TRBV6-4 and TRBJ2-3; D is possibly TRBD2 (5 bases). Trimming took 10 bases from V and 1 from J, leaving 15 bases between them. Per germline, CDR1 MRHNA and CDR2 SNTAGT. This CDR3 has 14 residues. The CDR3 region is CATRREHRTDTQYF. CDR3 DNA: TGTGCCACCCGACGGGAACACCGCACAGATACGCAGTATTTT.

The chain couples TRBV24-1 to TRBJ2-5, with TRBD2 as a possible D gene (5 bases). The CDR3 contains 14 residues. V lost 2 bases and J 5 bases, leaving 11 bases between the germline ends. Germline CDR1 KGHDR, CDR2 SFDVKD. The CDR3 DNA sequence: TGTGCCACCAGTGATTCACTGGGCGGGGAGACCCAGTACTTC. It specifies CATSDSLGGETQYF.

At least ten counts were recorded for this clone. The J gene is TRBJ2-3, the V gene TRBV19, with TRBD1 matching over 8 bases. CDR1 is LNHDA, CDR2 SQIVND, per germline (reference sequence). J lost 0 bases, V lost 9 bases, and 11 bases had no gene match. The CDR3 contains 16 residues. In DNA, the CDR3 is TGTGCCAGCAAAGAACCAGGGGGCGCGAGCACAGATACGCAGTATTTT. Its translation: CASKEPGGASTDTQYF.

V is TRBV6-5 and J is TRBJ2-2; TRBD2 is a possible D gene (6 bases). CDR3 length: 15 amino acids. Between the trimmed V and J ends, which lost 0 bases and 6 bases, there was a span of 11 bases. Germline V gene sequence: CDR1 MNHEY, CDR2 SVGAGI. CDR3: CASSYSPREAGELFF. CDR3 nucleotides: TGTGCCAGCAGTTACTCCCCCAGGGAGGCCGGGGAGCTGTTTTTT.

This clone is a singleton in its sample. This chain uses TRBV18 with TRBJ1-1; D is ambiguous. The germline V and J ends were trimmed by 6 bases and 3 bases, with 8 bases remaining between them. The CDR3 contains 12 residues. From germline, CDR1 is KGHSH and CDR2 LQKENI. The CDR3 DNA sequence: TGTGCCAGCTCCGCCCCGGACACTGAAGCTTTCTTT. This gives the protein CASSAPDTEAFF.

This chain links TRBV28 with TRBJ1-2, with 8 bases that match TRBD1. CDR1 and CDR2 from the germline V gene are MDHEN and SYDVKM. The V segment lost 6 bases and the J segment 4 bases; nucleotides outside the gene matches: 7. This CDR3 spans 14 amino acids. The CDR3 DNA sequence: TGTGCCAGCAGGACGGGACAGGAGCCCTATGGCTACACCTTC. This gives the protein CASRTGQEPYGYTF.

CDR3 sequence (DNA): TGTGCCAGCAGCCAGGGCCTCCGGGGCACTGAAGCTTTCTTT. As protein: CASSQGLRGTEAFF. J is TRBJ1-1 and V is TRBV14; D not certain. CDR3 length: 14 residues. Germline values: CDR1 SGHDN, CDR2 FVKESK. The ends were cut back, 3 bases at V and 4 bases at J, with 12 bases in the middle.

The chain uses TRBV18 and TRBJ2-3; 7 nucleotides align to TRBD2. The ends lost 3 bases at V and 6 bases at J; junction bases unmatched: 6. The length of the CDR3 is 14 residues. Germline lookup yields CDR1 KGHSH and CDR2 LQKENI. CDR3 DNA: TGTGCCAGCTCACCCTCCGGGACTATTGATACGCAGTATTTT. Translation gives CASSPSGTIDTQYF.

The chain links TRBV18 to TRBJ2-3; D may be TRBD2 (5 bases). The germline CDR1 and CDR2 sequences are KGHSH and LQKENI. The CDR3 extends over 13 amino acids. Trimming removed 4 bases at V and 1 base at J, with 6 bases between. In DNA form, the CDR3 reads TGTGCCAGCTCACTCGGGGGCACAGATACGCAGTATTTT. Its translation: CASSLGGTDTQYF.

The sample holds a few counts of this clone. The chain employs TRBV28 and TRBJ2-7; 8 bases match TRBD1. The J segment lost 5 bases and the V segment lost 6 bases, leaving 9 bases of the junction unmatched. The germline V gene has CDR1 MDHEN and CDR2 SYDVKM. The CDR3 covers 14 residues. The CDR3 loop reads CASSHRDRLNEQYF. The CDR3, as DNA: TGTGCCAGCAGCCACCGGGACAGGCTCAACGAGCAGTACTTC.